One sample yielded the 28 T cell receptor beta chains listed below, sequenced in a study of cytomegalovirus exposure and HLA in healthy donors (dated by TCRdb to about 2017). The library was made by the immunoSEQ multiplex PCR assay. The multiplex PCR relied on a mix of 60 forward primers for TCR Vbeta segments and 13 reverse primers for TCR Jbeta segments. What TCRdb holds here is the immuneACCESS table cut down to in-frame rearrangements. Part of the clones is not present; checked against another copy, under half of the missing clones reflect an unresolved V gene, and the others are unexplained. In this sample's table one finds more than 100,000 clones. The ten largest clones take up about 3% of the sample. Sequenced input: PBMCs. The origin of the receptors is a man aged 40-55 years in good health and CMV-seronegative.

The chain has TRBV18 and TRBJ1-2, with 7 bases lining up with TRBD1. With V trimmed by 4 bases and J by 10 bases, 9 bases remained unmatched. CDR1 KGHSH and CDR2 LQKENI come from the germline V gene. The CDR3 runs to 13 residues. The CDR3: CASSHSSQGDYTF. The DNA of the CDR3 is TGTGCCAGCTCACACAGTAGTCAGGGGGACTACACCTTC.

The chain links TRBV20-1 to TRBJ2-5; D might be TRBD1 (5 bases). CDR1 and CDR2 from the germline V gene are DFQATT and SNEGSKA (reference sequence). The CDR3 has 11 residues. Trimming took 6 bases from V and 5 from J, leaving 10 bases between them. Here the CDR3 DNA reads TGCAGTGCGCAGAAGGGGGAGACCCAGTACTTC. Translating gives CSAQKGETQYF.

The chain recombines TRBV18 with TRBJ2-7; 7 bases are a match to TRBD2. The CDR3 consists of 14 residues. V was pared by 2 bases and J by 3 bases, with 4 bases of the junction left unmatched. Germline V lookup: CDR1 KGHSH, CDR2 LQKENI. The CDR3 loop reads CASSPGEGFYEQYF. The CDR3 nucleotides are TGTGCCAGCTCACCAGGGGAGGGATTCTACGAGCAGTACTTC.

V is TRBV28 and J is TRBJ1-4; a weak D match, TRBD1 (6 bases). Germline CDR1 MDHEN, CDR2 SYDVKM. The V and J ends lost 8 bases and 0 bases respectively, with 10 bases between them. The CDR3 consists of 14 residues. The CDR3 region is CASQDSATNEKLFF. The CDR3 nucleotides are TGTGCCAGCCAGGACAGCGCAACTAATGAAAAACTGTTTTTT.

V gene TRBV6-5 combines with J gene TRBJ1-4; the D gene is possibly TRBD1 (5 bases). From germline, CDR1 is MNHEY and CDR2 SVGAGI. The CDR3 consists of 14 residues. The CDR3 sequence is CASAPQATNEKLFF. The CDR3 nucleotides are TGTGCTTCAGCACCACAGGCAACTAATGAAAAACTGTTTTTT.

The genes are TRBV6-6 and TRBJ1-4; D may be TRBD1 (5 bases). There are 13 residues in the CDR3. Per germline, CDR1 MNHNY and CDR2 SVGAGI (reference sequence). Deletions cut 6 bases from V and 5 bases from J, with 10 bases between. The CDR3 protein is CASRTGPNEKLFF. The CDR3 DNA sequence: TGTGCCAGCAGAACAGGCCCAAATGAAAAACTGTTTTTT.

This chain links TRBV11-2 with TRBJ2-1; tentatively, D is TRBD2 (6 bases). The CDR3 contains 15 residues. The V gene lost 0 bases and the J gene lost 2 bases, with 8 bases spanning the gap. CDR1 and CDR2 from the germline V gene are SGHAT and FQNNGV. The CDR3 is CASSLEGLAYNEQFF. The CDR3 DNA follows: TGTGCCAGCAGCTTAGAGGGACTGGCCTACAATGAGCAGTTCTTC.

The chain has TRBV19 and TRBJ2-2; maybe TRBD1 (6 bases). The CDR3 is 14 amino acids. Per the germline V gene, CDR1 is LNHDA and CDR2 is SQIVND (reference sequence). Trimming removed 9 bases at V and 1 base at J, with 12 bases between. The CDR3 region has the DNA TGTGCCAGCCTCCAGGGGTTGAACACCGGGGAGCTGTTTTTT. Translated, it gives CASLQGLNTGELFF.

The chain joins TRBV11-2 to TRBJ2-3; TRBD1 aligns across 9 bases. This CDR3 is built from 15 residues. The germline V gene has CDR1 SGHAT and CDR2 FQNNGV. V lost 0 bases and J lost 5; bases outside the gene matches: 3. The CDR3 spells CASSLEQGAIDTQYF. CDR3 in DNA: TGTGCCAGCAGCTTAGAACAGGGGGCCATAGATACGCAGTATTTT.

Here the CDR3 DNA reads TGTGCCAGCAGTTACGGGGTGACGAGCAATCAGCCCCAGCATTTT. Translating gives CASSYGVTSNQPQHF. The chain couples TRBV27 to TRBJ1-5; D is ambiguous. Germline V gives CDR1 MNHEY, CDR2 SMNVEV (reference sequence). V gave up 4 bases and J gave up 1 base, with 11 bases separating them. The CDR3 is 15 amino acids.

The rearrangement links TRBV18 to TRBJ2-2, with unresolved D. The CDR3 spans 14 residues. Trimming removed 0 bases from V and 6 bases from J, with 8 bases in between. Germline-derived CDR1 and CDR2 are KGHSH and LQKENI. The CDR3 sequence: CASSPPHFSGELFF. The CDR3 DNA reads as TGTGCCAGCTCACCACCCCACTTTTCCGGGGAGCTGTTTTTT.

J is TRBJ2-3 and V is TRBV9; the D gene is possibly TRBD1 (6 bases). CDR3 length: 15 residues. Germline CDR1 reads SGDLS; CDR2 reads YYNGEE. V was shortened by 4 bases and J by 2 bases, with 14 bases between the two germline ends. The CDR3 sequence: CASSPSGHYTDTQYF. CDR3 bases: TGTGCCAGCAGCCCCTCGGGACATTACACAGATACGCAGTATTTT.

J is TRBJ1-3 and V is TRBV7-9; D is ambiguous. The CDR3 loop spans 12 amino acids. V lost 8 bases to trimming and J lost 2 bases, with 7 bases between them. The germline gives CDR1 SEHNR, CDR2 FQNEAQ (reference sequence). The CDR3 protein is CASAEAGNTIYF. The CDR3 DNA is TGTGCCAGCGCGGAGGCTGGAAACACCATATATTTT.

The J gene is TRBJ2-2, the V gene TRBV27; 12 bases agree with TRBD2. There are 19 residues in the CDR3. V shed 6 bases and J 1 base; nucleotides not matched to a gene: 12. Germline V gene lookup returns CDR1 MNHEY and CDR2 SMNVEV (reference sequence). CDR3 nucleotide sequence: TGTGCCAGCAGAGCAACCAAAGGGACTAGCGGGCGGAACACCGGGGAGCTGTTTTTT. It specifies CASRATKGTSGRNTGELFF.

The chain's CDR3 is CASCAGLDTEAFF. CDR3 DNA: TGTGCCAGCTGCGCGGGGCTTGACACTGAAGCTTTCTTT. The rearrangement joins TRBV18 to TRBJ1-1; possible D gene TRBD1, 5 bases. This CDR3 is 13 amino acids long. Per the germline V gene, CDR1 is KGHSH and CDR2 is LQKENI. V was cut by 7 bases and J by 3 bases, with 12 bases left in between.

The V and J genes are TRBV27 and TRBJ2-3; D uncertain. Germline-derived CDR1 and CDR2 are MNHEY and SMNVEV (reference sequence). V lost 5 bases and J lost 1, with 7 bases in between. The CDR3 spans 13 residues. CDR3 sequence (DNA): TGTGCCAGCAGTCCCCATGGCACAGATACGCAGTATTTT. Encoded protein: CASSPHGTDTQYF.

The V and J genes are TRBV9 and TRBJ1-5, with D unresolved. The CDR3 extends over 15 amino acids. V was trimmed by 0 bases and J by 3 bases, leaving 10 bases between them. Germline CDR1 is SGDLS and CDR2 is YYNGEE. This CDR3 reads CASSVGTDYNQPQHF. In nucleotides, the CDR3 is TGTGCCAGCAGCGTAGGTACAGACTACAATCAGCCCCAGCATTTT.

The chain carries TRBV12-2 and TRBJ1-5; TRBD1 is the table's D call and was not checked against the DNA. TRBV12-2 is a known pseudogene. The CDR3 covers 17 residues. CDR3 sequence: CASRLAETGVRNQPQHF. CDR3 in DNA: TGTGCAAGTCGCTTAGCCGAAACAGGGGTCCGCAATCAGCCCCAGCATTTT.

The rearrangement joins TRBV11-2 to TRBJ2-1; 7 nucleotides line up with TRBD2. Germline V CDR1 and CDR2: SGHAT, FQNNGV. This CDR3 contains 17 residues. Germline trimming cut 5 bases from V and 4 bases from J; bases unmatched to any gene: 14. In DNA, the CDR3 is TGTGCCAGCAGCGGGGCATTGAGGCTAGCGGATTACAATGAGCAGTTCTTC. Translation gives CASSGALRLADYNEQFF.

The V and J genes are TRBV2 and TRBJ2-7, with 9 bases fitting TRBD1. CDR3 length: 13 residues. Germline values: CDR1 SNHLY, CDR2 FYNNEI. The ends lost 7 bases at V and 4 bases at J; junction bases unmatched: 5. CDR3 protein: CASNSGQGYEQYF. The CDR3 nucleotides read TGTGCCAGCAACTCGGGACAGGGTTACGAGCAGTACTTC.

The J gene is TRBJ1-1, the V gene TRBV7-9; D is ambiguous. This CDR3 has 11 residues. Germline CDR1 SEHNR, CDR2 FQNEAQ (reference sequence). The V end lost 1 base, the J end lost 11 bases, and 8 bases lay between the germline ends. In DNA, the CDR3 is TGTGCCAGCAGCTTAGGGCAGAAGGCTTTCTTT. It is translated as CASSLGQKAFF. Variable domain in full (rest from reference TRBV7-9 and TRBJ1-1): DTGVSQNPRHKITKRGQNVTFRCDPISEHNRLYWYRQTLGQGPEFLTYFQNEAQLEKSRLLSDRFSAERPKGSFSTLEIQRTEQGDSAMYLCASSLGQKAFFGQGTRLTVV.

The chain couples TRBV19 to TRBJ2-3; 9 bases fit TRBD2. Germline V gives CDR1 LNHDA, CDR2 SQIVND (reference sequence). The CDR3 is 15 residues long. Trimming cost V 5 bases and J 2 bases; bases outside gene matches: 5. CDR3 region: CASSGGLANTDTQYF. As DNA, the CDR3 is TGTGCCAGTAGTGGGGGACTAGCAAACACAGATACGCAGTATTTT.

The chain employs TRBV7-2 and TRBJ1-2, with unresolved D. The germline V gene encodes CDR1 SGHTA and CDR2 FQGNSA. The CDR3 has 13 amino acids. V was clipped by 0 bases and J by 6 bases, with 8 bases between them. CDR3 nucleotide sequence: TGTGCCAGCAGCTTAGCAAACAGAAATGGCTACACCTTC. Translation gives CASSLANRNGYTF.

The CDR3 coding sequence is TGTGCCAGCAGTTTTCTTGGCACTAGCGGAAATGAGCAGTTCTTC. Its protein product is CASSFLGTSGNEQFF. The gene calls are TRBV28 and TRBJ2-1; 8 bases are shared with TRBD2. After removal of 3 bases from V and 7 bases from J, the junction contained 8 bases not matched to a gene. In germline, CDR1 is MDHEN, CDR2 SYDVKM. The CDR3 runs 15 residues.

The rearrangement joins TRBV29-1 to TRBJ2-1; TRBD1 agrees at 9 bases. CDR3 size: 13 residues. Germline V lookup: CDR1 SQVTM, CDR2 ANQGSEA. Unmatched junction bases numbered 11, after V lost 7 bases and J lost 10 bases. DNA for the CDR3: TGCAGCGGCCGGGACAGGGATACATTAGAGCAGTTCTTC. Protein: CSGRDRDTLEQFF.

This rearrangement joins TRBV9 to TRBJ1-5; D is ambiguous. V shed 4 bases and J shed 8 bases, with 13 bases lying between them. The CDR3 runs 13 residues. CDR1 SGDLS and CDR2 YYNGEE come from the germline V gene. The CDR3 nucleotides read TGTGCCAGCAGCAAGACACCCGCTGAGCCCCAGCATTTT. This codes for CASSKTPAEPQHF.

The J gene is TRBJ2-3, the V gene TRBV9; TRBD1 matches 9 bases. Looked up from germline, CDR1 is SGDLS and CDR2 is YYNGEE. This CDR3 region has 15 residues. V shed 0 bases, J shed 5 bases, and the junction held 4 bases outside the gene matches. The CDR3 DNA reads TGTGCCAGCAGCGTAGAGGGACAGGGACTAGATACGCAGTATTTT. Amino acid sequence: CASSVEGQGLDTQYF.

The J gene is TRBJ2-5, the V gene TRBV7-6, with D uncertain. Trimming stripped 5 bases from V and 2 bases from J, with 15 bases between. CDR3 length equals 15 residues. CDR1 SGHVS and CDR2 FNYEAQ come from the germline V gene. The CDR3: CASSQSPQEQETQYF. CDR3 DNA: TGTGCCAGCAGCCAGAGTCCTCAGGAACAAGAGACCCAGTACTTC. Full variable domain (remainder filled in from reference TRBV7-6 and TRBJ2-5): GAGVSQSPRYKVTKRGQDVALRCDPISGHVSLYWYRQALGQGPEFLTYFNYEAQQDKSGLPNDRFSAERPEGSISTLTIQRTEQRDSAMYRCASSQSPQEQETQYFGPGTRLLVL.